These T cell receptor beta chains were read from a single sample in a study of T cell responses to AZD1222 COVID-19 vaccine. Measured with immunoSEQ multiplex PCR; TCRdb has only the in-frame clones, and not every one. The repertoire holds roughly 150,000 clones, with approximately 88% as singletons. The material sequenced was peripheral blood, taken on day 0 of AZD1222 vaccination. The source of these receptors is an adult in good health. Each CDR3 is given without its conserved first and last residue.

v_gene: TRBV27
j_gene: TRBJ2-1
CDR3aa: ASSFLEKTLSYNEQF

v_gene: TRBV29-1
j_gene: TRBJ1-1
CDR3aa: SVTLGQGDTEAF

v_gene: TRBV5-5
j_gene: TRBJ2-1
CDR3aa: ASSAAAGGPHNEQF

v_gene: TRBV5-4
j_gene: TRBJ1-2
CDR3aa: ASSLSGGENYGYT

v_gene: TRBV14
j_gene: TRBJ2-7
CDR3aa: ASSRQDRLEQY

v_gene: TRBV27
j_gene: TRBJ2-1
CDR3aa: ASSLRRGAGEQF

v_gene: TRBV19
j_gene: TRBJ2-1
CDR3aa: ASSIARTSGNNEQF

v_gene: TRBV21-1
j_gene: TRBJ1-5
CDR3aa: ASSNPGTGGGQPQH

v_gene: TRBV30
j_gene: TRBJ1-6
CDR3aa: AWSPNQNSPLH

v_gene: TRBV5-1
j_gene: TRBJ1-6
CDR3aa: ASSLGYSRDGYSPLH

v_gene: TRBV9
j_gene: TRBJ1-6
CDR3aa: ASSPGQSNSPLH

v_gene: TRBV11-3
j_gene: TRBJ2-7
CDR3aa: ASSFAQGAYEQY

v_gene: TRBV19
j_gene: TRBJ2-7
CDR3aa: ASSIAPGVPYEQY

v_gene: TRBV11-3
j_gene: TRBJ2-2
CDR3aa: ASSFGSSNTGELF

v_gene: TRBV25-1
j_gene: TRBJ1-1
CDR3aa: ASSPRTGGRTEAF

v_gene: TRBV20-1
j_gene: TRBJ2-5
CDR3aa: SASGTETQY

v_gene: TRBV9
j_gene: TRBJ1-6
CDR3aa: ASSVMWGPDSPLH

v_gene: TRBV9
j_gene: TRBJ1-2
CDR3aa: ASSVGGGADYGYT

v_gene: TRBV7-8
j_gene: TRBJ1-1
CDR3aa: ASSLGAGNTEAF

v_gene: TRBV7-8
j_gene: TRBJ2-7
CDR3aa: ASSLGAGRYEQY

v_gene: TRBV11-2
j_gene: TRBJ2-2
CDR3aa: ASSLGLAGGGELF

v_gene: TRBV7-6
j_gene: TRBJ1-4
CDR3aa: ASSLAGTTNEKLF

v_gene: TRBV19
j_gene: TRBJ1-1
CDR3aa: ASSITYTEAF

v_gene: TRBV2
j_gene: TRBJ1-1
CDR3aa: ASMRWPPSGTEAF

v_gene: TRBV9
j_gene: TRBJ1-1
CDR3aa: ASSISPGQGSEAF

v_gene: TRBV2
j_gene: TRBJ2-1
CDR3aa: ASTKEGPPQVNEQF

v_gene: TRBV11-3
j_gene: TRBJ2-7
CDR3aa: ASSLAPGEQY

v_gene: TRBV19
j_gene: TRBJ2-7
CDR3aa: ASQPGQGYEQY

v_gene: TRBV7-8
j_gene: TRBJ2-7
CDR3aa: ASSHGRSSYEQY

v_gene: TRBV7-9
j_gene: TRBJ2-7
CDR3aa: ASSPPAGIYEQY

v_gene: TRBV29-1
j_gene: TRBJ2-7
CDR3aa: SVEDISYEQY

v_gene: TRBV30
j_gene: TRBJ2-7
CDR3aa: ACRLAGGYEQY

v_gene: TRBV28
j_gene: TRBJ2-7
CDR3aa: ASSLFAQPEPQGAGY

v_gene: TRBV28
j_gene: TRBJ1-2
CDR3aa: ASSPGGAGT

v_gene: TRBV19
j_gene: TRBJ1-1
CDR3aa: ASSRDRGGTEAF

v_gene: TRBV24-1
j_gene: TRBJ2-1
CDR3aa: ATSAGGRANEQF

v_gene: TRBV7-2
j_gene: TRBJ1-3
CDR3aa: ASSRDASGNTIY

v_gene: TRBV15
j_gene: TRBJ1-5
CDR3aa: ATSRVRGSNQPQH

v_gene: TRBV4-1
j_gene: TRBJ2-7
CDR3aa: ASSQNRGIEQY

v_gene: TRBV5-1
j_gene: TRBJ2-2
CDR3aa: ASSWTGTGELF

v_gene: TRBV6-5
j_gene: TRBJ2-7
CDR3aa: ASSRDSRSYEQY

v_gene: TRBV12-3/TRBV12-4
j_gene: TRBJ1-1
CDR3aa: ASRPTGGPEAF

v_gene: TRBV30
j_gene: TRBJ2-3
CDR3aa: AWSAEGRTDTQY

v_gene: TRBV25-1
j_gene: TRBJ1-2
CDR3aa: ASSEVGNYGYT

v_gene: TRBV7-2
j_gene: TRBJ2-3
CDR3aa: ASSFGAATDTQY

v_gene: TRBV18
j_gene: TRBJ2-7
CDR3aa: ASSPYMGAGYEQY

v_gene: TRBV7-2
j_gene: TRBJ2-2
CDR3aa: ASSPQVANTGELF

v_gene: TRBV7-3
j_gene: TRBJ2-1
CDR3aa: ASSLGGTTISDEQF

v_gene: TRBV12-3/TRBV12-4
j_gene: TRBJ2-2
CDR3aa: ASRITNTGELF

v_gene: TRBV7-6
j_gene: TRBJ2-7
CDR3aa: ASSPRQGKHEQY

v_gene: TRBV4-3
j_gene: TRBJ2-7
CDR3aa: ASSQAAGTVYEQY

v_gene: TRBV5-6
j_gene: TRBJ2-3
CDR3aa: ASSSGTGGQTQY